Listed below are T cell receptor beta chains from one sample, sequenced in a study of shared T cell receptors in the human thymus. Sequencing was performed with immunoSEQ multiplex PCR; in TCRdb, only in-frame clones are kept and a portion is missing. The sample holds roughly 710,000 clones, over 75% seen once. This same sample was also taken into another study, of human thymus T cells.

The sequencing input was thymocytes. The source of these receptors is a girl less than two years old with a congenital heart defect. Both conserved end residues are part of each CDR3. A D gene is named only where the DNA matches it firmly. Clone size is not always given. Where it is, it says once, few, many or a class for expanded clones.

D	V	J	size	DNA	CDR3
.	TRBV4-2	TRBJ1-2	.	TGTGCCAGCAGCCAAGGTCCCAAGCGGGGGCAGGGATGGGGAGATAACTATGGCTACACCTTC	CASSQGPKRGQGWGDNYGYTF
.	TRBV28	TRBJ1-1	.	TGTGCCAGCAGCCACCTTCGGGCGGCAGGGTGGTTGAACACTGAAGCTTTCTTT	CASSHLRAAGWLNTEAFF
TRBD1	TRBV6-5	TRBJ2-1	.	TGTGCCAGCAGTTACTCCGGGACAGTCAGCTACAATGAGCAGTTCTTC	CASSYSGTVSYNEQFF
.	TRBV5-1	TRBJ1-1	.	TGCGCCAGCAGCTCTCACCTAACCCCGGGGGACACTGAAGCTTTCTTT	CASSSHLTPGDTEAFF
.	TRBV7-9	TRBJ1-6	.	TGTGCCAGCAGTTCTAATCCAGGGAATTCACCCCTCCACTTT	CASSSNPGNSPLHF
.	TRBV19	TRBJ1-1	.	TGTGCCAGTAGTATAGACCCAGGGCGGGAAATGGGGATGAACGCTGAAGCTTTCTTT	CASSIDPGREMGMNAEAFF
.	TRBV19	TRBJ1-1	few	TGTGCCAGTAGCCACGGGACAAGCACTGAAGCTTTCTTT	CASSHGTSTEAFF
.	TRBV19	TRBJ2-2	.	TGTGCCAGCACAACAGGGACCGGGGAGCTGTTTTTT	CASTTGTGELFF
.	TRBV27	TRBJ1-6	few	TGTGCCAGCAGTAGTTCGTCGACACCGATGTTTAATTCACCCCTCCACTTT	CASSSSSTPMFNSPLHF
TRBD1	TRBV6-1	TRBJ1-1	.	TGTGCCAGCAGTCTAAGGGGGCCCCTGGGCACTGAAGCTTTCTTT	CASSLRGPLGTEAFF
TRBD1	TRBV28	TRBJ2-5	once	TGTGCCAGCAGTTTGTTGGGGGTCAGGGGGCGAGAGACCCAGTACTTC	CASSLLGVRGRETQYF
TRBD1	TRBV6-1	TRBJ2-7	few	TGTGCCAGCAGTGAAGCGCTTCGAGGTGTCGTGGGACAGAGCTCCTACGAGCAGTACTTC	CASSEALRGVVGQSSYEQYF
TRBD2	TRBV7-9	TRBJ2-1	few	TGTGCCAGCAGCCTCCCGGGGGGACTTGGGGGTTACAATGAGCAGTTCTTC	CASSLPGGLGGYNEQFF
.	TRBV4-1	TRBJ1-2	once	TGCGCCAGCAGCCAAGTGGGGCTCAACTATGGCTACACCTTC	CASSQVGLNYGYTF
.	TRBV6-6	TRBJ2-3	.	TGTGCCAGCAGTTACTCGGGAGGTTATAGCACAGATACGCAGTATTTT	CASSYSGGYSTDTQYF
.	TRBV29-1	TRBJ1-3	.	TGCAGCGTGGCAGACGGGGATTCTGGAAACACCATATATTTT	CSVADGDSGNTIYF
TRBD2	TRBV7-3	TRBJ2-3	.	TGTGCCAGCAGCTCCACTAGCGGGCCTCGAACTAGCACAGATACGCAGTATTTT	CASSSTSGPRTSTDTQYF
TRBD2	TRBV5-4	TRBJ2-2	.	TGTGCCAGCAGCTCTGTCTTAGCGGGGAGCCTGAACGGGGAGCTGTTTTTT	CASSSVLAGSLNGELFF
.	TRBV19	TRBJ1-3	.	TGTGCCAGTAGTATCTCGGGGAGCTCTGGAAACACCATATATTTT	CASSISGSSGNTIYF
.	TRBV19	TRBJ2-3	.	TGTGCCGCGAGAAACAGGGGCACAGATACGCAGTATTTT	CAARNRGTDTQYF
TRBD2	TRBV5-4	TRBJ2-5	few	TGTGCCAGCAGCTTGGGGCCTAGCGGGGGGCCTACCCAGTACTTC	CASSLGPSGGPTQYF